This record covers a single TCR beta chain. Its target is unknown. The germline V gene encodes CDR1 LNHNV and CDR2 YYDKDF (reference sequence). V shed 1 base and J shed 7 bases, with 16 bases lying between them. CDR3 length equals 16 residues. The data were obtained in a study of response to subunit inactivated influenza vaccine. Notes on the study in general: Authors suggested few new T cells are recruited by each seasonal influenza vaccination.

A single record per CDR3 protein comes from TCRdb applying MiXCR to the RT-PCR reads. The table records 550,000 to 650,000 distinct CDR3 sequences, about 12% of them present only once. The chain recombines TRBV15 with TRBJ1-4, with D maybe TRBD1 (6 bases). This specimen was PBMCs from blood, taken on the day of vaccination. The receptor was derived from a man in his forties or fifties who received an inactivated influenza vaccine. The CDR3 region has the DNA TGTGCCACCAGCAGAGCAGGCGGGACCAGGGGTGAAAAACTGTTTTTT. The encoded protein is CATSRAGGTRGEKLFF.